This T cell receptor beta chain was captured by sequencing in a study of Ad26.COV2.S vaccination and SARS-CoV-2 variants. Study summary: Of the COV1001 trial arms, the Ad26.COV2.S arm included the donor. Into the muscle, Ad26.COV2.S was dosed once or twice, 56 days apart.

Treatment indicated: around 19 received Ad26.COV2.S at low or high dose, single or two shots; about 5 received placebo; per-sample allocation not given. Samples analyzed were those drawn on day 63 after the first vaccine or placebo injection. Assay used: immunoSEQ multiplex PCR; TCRdb lists only in-frame clones, some missing. The data contain some 270,000 clones, 87% of them singletons. Here the sequenced sample was peripheral blood, taken in a trial of Ad26.COV2.S vaccine versus placebo. The TCR comes from a person between 18 and 65 years old who received the Ad26.COV2.S COVID-19 vaccine or a placebo.

The CDR3 loop reads CASSSVDRVRWNTEAFF. The CDR3 DNA sequence: TGTGCCAGCAGTTCGGTAGACAGGGTACGATGGAACACTGAAGCTTTCTTT. The J gene is TRBJ1-1, the V gene TRBV27; 7 bases line up with TRBD1. Germline trimming cut 4 bases from V and 1 base from J; bases unmatched to any gene: 12. There are 17 residues in the CDR3. The germline V gene has CDR1 MNHEY and CDR2 SMNVEV (reference sequence).